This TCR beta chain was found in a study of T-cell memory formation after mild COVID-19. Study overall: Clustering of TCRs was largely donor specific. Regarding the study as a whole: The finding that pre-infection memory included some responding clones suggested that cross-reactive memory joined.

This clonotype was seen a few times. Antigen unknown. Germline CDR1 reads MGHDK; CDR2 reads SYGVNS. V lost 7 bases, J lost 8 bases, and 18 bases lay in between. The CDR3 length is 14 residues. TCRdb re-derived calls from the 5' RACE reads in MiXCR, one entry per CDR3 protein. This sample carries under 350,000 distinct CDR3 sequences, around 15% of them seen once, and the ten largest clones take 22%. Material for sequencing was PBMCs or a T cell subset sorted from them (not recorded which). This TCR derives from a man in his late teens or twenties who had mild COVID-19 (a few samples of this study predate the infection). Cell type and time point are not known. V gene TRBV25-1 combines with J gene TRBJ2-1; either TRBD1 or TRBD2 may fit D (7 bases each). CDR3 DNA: TGTGCCAGCACTGTACAGGGGAGGGCGGATGAGCAGTTCTTC. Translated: CASTVQGRADEQFF.